This T cell receptor beta chain was found in a study of a mutant IDH1 vaccine in newly diagnosed glioma. V lost 0 bases and J lost 6, with 11 bases in between. Looked up from germline, CDR1 is LNHNV and CDR2 is YYDKDF (reference sequence). The CDR3 consists of 14 residues. A few counts support this clone. What it binds is unknown. This table comes from immunoSEQ multiplex PCR, and its TCRdb copy is limited to in-frame clones, with some not included. The data show 60,000 or so clones, about 85% seen once. The time point denotes: week 23, last vaccination. The content of each vaccine dose was 300 ug of mutant IDH1 20-mer peptide, and topical imiquimod accompanied it.

This receptor was taken from a man younger than 40 with glioma. Sample: PBMCs, taken from a glioma patient whose treatment included an IDH1 peptide vaccine. The chain couples TRBV15 to TRBJ1-2; D may be TRBD1 (6 bases). The CDR3: CATSRDIQGDGYTF. CDR3 bases: TGTGCCACCAGCAGAGATATACAGGGAGATGGCTACACCTTC.